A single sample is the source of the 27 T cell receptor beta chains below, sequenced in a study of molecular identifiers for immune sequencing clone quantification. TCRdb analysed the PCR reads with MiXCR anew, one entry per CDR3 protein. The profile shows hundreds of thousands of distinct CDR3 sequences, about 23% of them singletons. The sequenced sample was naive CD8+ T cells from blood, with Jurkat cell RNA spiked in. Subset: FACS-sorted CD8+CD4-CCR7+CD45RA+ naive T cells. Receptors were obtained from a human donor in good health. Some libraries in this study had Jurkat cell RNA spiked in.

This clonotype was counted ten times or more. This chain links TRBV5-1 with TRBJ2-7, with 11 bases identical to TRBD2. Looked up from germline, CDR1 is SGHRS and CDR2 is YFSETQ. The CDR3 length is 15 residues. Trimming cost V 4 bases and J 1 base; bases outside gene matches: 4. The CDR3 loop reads CASSGTSGGSYEQYF. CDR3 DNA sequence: TGCGCCAGCAGCGGCACTAGCGGGGGATCCTACGAGCAGTACTTC.

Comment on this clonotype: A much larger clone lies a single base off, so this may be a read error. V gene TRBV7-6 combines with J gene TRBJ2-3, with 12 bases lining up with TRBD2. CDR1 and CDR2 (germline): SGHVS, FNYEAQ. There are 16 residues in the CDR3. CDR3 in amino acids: CARSSGLAGSTDTQYF. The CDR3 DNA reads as TGTGCCAGAAGCTCAGGACTAGCGGGAAGCACAGATACGCAGTATTTT.

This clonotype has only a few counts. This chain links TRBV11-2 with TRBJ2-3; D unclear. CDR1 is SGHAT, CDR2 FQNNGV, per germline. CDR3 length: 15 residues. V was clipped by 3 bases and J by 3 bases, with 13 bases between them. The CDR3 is CASSFEARSTDTQYF. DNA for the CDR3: TGTGCCAGCAGCTTCGAAGCTAGATCTACAGATACGCAGTATTTT.

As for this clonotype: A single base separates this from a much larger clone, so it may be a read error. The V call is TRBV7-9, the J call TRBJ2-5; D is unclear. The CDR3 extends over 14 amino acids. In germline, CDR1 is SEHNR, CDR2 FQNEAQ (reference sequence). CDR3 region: CASNDGLYQEAQYF. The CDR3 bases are TGTGCCAGCAATGACGGGTTGTACCAAGAGGCCCAGTACTTC. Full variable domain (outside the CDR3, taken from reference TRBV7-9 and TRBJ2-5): DTGVSQNPRHKITKRGQNVTFRCDPISEHNRLYWYRQTLGQGPEFLTYFQNEAQLEKSRLLSDRFSAERPKGSFSTLEIQRTEQGDSAMYLCASNDGLYQEAQYFGPGTRLLVL.

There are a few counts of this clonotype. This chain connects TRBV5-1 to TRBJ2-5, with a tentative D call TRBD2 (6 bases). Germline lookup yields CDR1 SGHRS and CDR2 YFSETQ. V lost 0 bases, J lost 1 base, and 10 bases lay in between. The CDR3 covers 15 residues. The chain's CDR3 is CASSLAGGVQETQYF. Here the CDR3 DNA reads TGCGCCAGCAGCTTGGCGGGCGGGGTCCAAGAGACCCAGTACTTC.

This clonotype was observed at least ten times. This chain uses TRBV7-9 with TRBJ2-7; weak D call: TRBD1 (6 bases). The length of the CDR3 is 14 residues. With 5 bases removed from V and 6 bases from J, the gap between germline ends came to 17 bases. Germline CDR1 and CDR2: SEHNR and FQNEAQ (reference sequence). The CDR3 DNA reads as TGTGCCAGCAGCCCTCGTCTGGGGGCCGGCGAGCAGTACTTC. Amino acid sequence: CASSPRLGAGEQYF. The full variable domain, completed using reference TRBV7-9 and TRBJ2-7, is DTGVSQNPRHKITKRGQNVTFRCDPISEHNRLYWYRQTLGQGPEFLTYFQNEAQLEKSRLLSDRFSAERPKGSFSTLEIQRTEQGDSAMYLCASSPRLGAGEQYFGPGTRLTVT.

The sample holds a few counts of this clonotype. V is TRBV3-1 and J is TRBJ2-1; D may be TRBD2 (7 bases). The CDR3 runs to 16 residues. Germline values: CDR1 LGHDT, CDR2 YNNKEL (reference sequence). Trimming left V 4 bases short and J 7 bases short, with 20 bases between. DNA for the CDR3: TGTGCCAGCAGCCCCGCGCAGGGAGGGGGTTTAAATGAGCAGTTCTTC. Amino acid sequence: CASSPAQGGGLNEQFF.

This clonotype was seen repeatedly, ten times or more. Here the CDR3 DNA reads TGTGCCAGCGGTTGGGGGAACACTGAAGCTTTCTTT. Protein product: CASGWGNTEAFF. The chain carries TRBV6-5 and TRBJ1-1; D not certain. Germline V gives CDR1 MNHEY, CDR2 SVGAGI. This CDR3 spans 12 amino acids. Trimming pared 8 bases from V and 1 base from J, leaving 8 bases between.

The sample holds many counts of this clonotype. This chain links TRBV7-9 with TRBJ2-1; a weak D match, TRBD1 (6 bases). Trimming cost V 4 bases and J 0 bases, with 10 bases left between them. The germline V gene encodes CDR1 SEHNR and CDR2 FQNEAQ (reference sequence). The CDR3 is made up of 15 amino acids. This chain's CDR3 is CASSSTGSSYNEQFF. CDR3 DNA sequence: TGTGCCAGCAGCTCCACAGGGAGCTCCTACAATGAGCAGTTCTTC.

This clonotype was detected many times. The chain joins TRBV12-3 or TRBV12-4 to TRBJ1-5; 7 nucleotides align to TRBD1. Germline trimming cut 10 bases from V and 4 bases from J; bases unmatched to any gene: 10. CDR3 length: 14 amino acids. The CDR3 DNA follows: TGTGCCACAAACTCAGGGGGGGGAAATCAGCCCCAGCATTTT. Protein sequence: CATNSGGGNQPQHF.

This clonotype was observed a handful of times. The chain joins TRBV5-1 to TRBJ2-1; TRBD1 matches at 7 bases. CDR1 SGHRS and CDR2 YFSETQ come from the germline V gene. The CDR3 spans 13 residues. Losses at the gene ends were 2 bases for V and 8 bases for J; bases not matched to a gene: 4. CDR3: CASSLTGAHEQFF. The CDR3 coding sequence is TGCGCCAGCAGCTTAACAGGGGCCCATGAGCAGTTCTTC.

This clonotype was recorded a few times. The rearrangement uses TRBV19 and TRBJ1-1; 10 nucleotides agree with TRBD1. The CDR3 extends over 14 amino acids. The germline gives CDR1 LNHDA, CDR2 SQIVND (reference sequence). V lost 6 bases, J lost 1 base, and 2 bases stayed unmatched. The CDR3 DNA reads TGTGCCAGTAGGACAGGGGGCTGGAACACTGAAGCTTTCTTT. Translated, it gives CASRTGGWNTEAFF.

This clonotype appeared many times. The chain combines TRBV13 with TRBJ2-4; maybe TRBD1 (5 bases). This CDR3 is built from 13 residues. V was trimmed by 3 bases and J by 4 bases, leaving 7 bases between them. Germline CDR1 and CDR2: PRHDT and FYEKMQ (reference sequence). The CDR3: CASSLGLKNIQYF. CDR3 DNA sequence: TGTGCCAGCAGCTTGGGGCTGAAAAACATTCAGTACTTC.

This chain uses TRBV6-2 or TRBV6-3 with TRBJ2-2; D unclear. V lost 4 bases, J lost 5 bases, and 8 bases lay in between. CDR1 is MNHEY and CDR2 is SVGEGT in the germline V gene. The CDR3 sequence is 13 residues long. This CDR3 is CASSWTATGELFF. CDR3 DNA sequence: TGTGCCAGCAGTTGGACGGCTACCGGGGAGCTGTTTTTT.

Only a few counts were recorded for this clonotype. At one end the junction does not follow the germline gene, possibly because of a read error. The CDR3 reads CASSLAQAGVYNEQFF. The CDR3 DNA reads as TGTGCTAGCAGCTTAGCGCAGGCGGGAGTGTACAATGAGCAGTTCTTC. The chain links TRBV7-7 to TRBJ2-1; 7 bases map to TRBD2. In germline, CDR1 is SSHAT, CDR2 FNYEAQ (reference sequence). The CDR3 consists of 16 residues.

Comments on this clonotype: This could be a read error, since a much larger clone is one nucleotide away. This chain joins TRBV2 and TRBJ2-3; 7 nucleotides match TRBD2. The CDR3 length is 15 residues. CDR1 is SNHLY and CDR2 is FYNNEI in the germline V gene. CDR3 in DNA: TGTGTCAGCAGTGAAGGGCGGACTAGACCGCTACCGCAGTATTTT. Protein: CVSSEGRTRPLPQYF.

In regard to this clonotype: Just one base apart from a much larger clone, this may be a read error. The CDR3 loop reads CATSDRGQGHTGELFF. CDR3 bases: TGTGCCACCAGTGATCGGGGACAGGGGCACACCGGGGAGCTGTTTTTT. The chain recombines TRBV24-1 with TRBJ2-2, with 10 bases that match TRBD1. The CDR3 extends over 16 amino acids. V was clipped by 3 bases and J by 3 bases; unmatched bases: 3. Per the germline V gene, CDR1 is KGHDR and CDR2 is SFDVKD.

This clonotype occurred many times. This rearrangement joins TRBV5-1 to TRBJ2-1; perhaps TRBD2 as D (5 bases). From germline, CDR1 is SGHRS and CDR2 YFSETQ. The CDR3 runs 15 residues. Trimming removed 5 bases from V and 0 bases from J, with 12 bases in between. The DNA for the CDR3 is TGCGCCAGCAGAGCTACTAGAACCTCCTACAATGAGCAGTTCTTC. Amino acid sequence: CASRATRTSYNEQFF.

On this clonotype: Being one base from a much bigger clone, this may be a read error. This chain's CDR3 is CATSGEFTGGLFF. CDR3 coding DNA: TGTGCCACCTCGGGAGAGTTCACCGGGGGGCTGTTTTTT. V usage is TRBV24-1 and J usage is TRBJ2-2, with TRBD2 as a possible D gene (6 bases). CDR1 and CDR2 from the germline V gene are KGHDR and SFDVKD. The CDR3 sequence is 13 residues long.

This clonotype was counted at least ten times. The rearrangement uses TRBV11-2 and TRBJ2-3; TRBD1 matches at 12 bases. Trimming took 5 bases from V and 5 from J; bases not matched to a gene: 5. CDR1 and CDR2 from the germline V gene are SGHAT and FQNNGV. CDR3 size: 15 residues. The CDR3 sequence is CASSPGTGGVDTQYF. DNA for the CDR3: TGTGCCAGCAGCCCCGGGACAGGGGGCGTAGATACGCAGTATTTT.

CDR3 in amino acids: CAISESGGQTYEQYF. As DNA, the CDR3 is TGTGCCATCAGTGAGTCGGGGGGACAGACCTACGAGCAGTACTTC. The genes are TRBV10-3 and TRBJ2-7; TRBD1 might be the D (7 bases). V was trimmed by 0 bases and J by 2 bases, leaving 11 bases between them. The CDR3 loop spans 15 amino acids. Per the germline V gene, CDR1 is ENHRY and CDR2 is SYGVKD.

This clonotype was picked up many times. Here the CDR3 DNA reads TGCAGTGCTAGAGATGGGGACGGGACATCACTCGAAGCTTTCTTT. Protein sequence: CSARDGDGTSLEAFF. The rearrangement joins TRBV20-1 to TRBJ1-1; weak D call: TRBD1 (6 bases). CDR1 is DFQATT and CDR2 is SNEGSKA in the germline V gene (reference sequence). CDR3 length: 15 residues. The V gene lost 0 bases and the J gene lost 8 bases, with 19 bases spanning the gap.

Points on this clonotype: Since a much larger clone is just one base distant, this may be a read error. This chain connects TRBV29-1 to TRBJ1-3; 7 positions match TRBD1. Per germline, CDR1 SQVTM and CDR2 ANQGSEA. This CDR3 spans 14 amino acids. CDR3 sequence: CSVQTGESGNTIHF. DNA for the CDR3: TGCAGCGTACAAACAGGGGAGTCTGGAAACACCATACATTTT.

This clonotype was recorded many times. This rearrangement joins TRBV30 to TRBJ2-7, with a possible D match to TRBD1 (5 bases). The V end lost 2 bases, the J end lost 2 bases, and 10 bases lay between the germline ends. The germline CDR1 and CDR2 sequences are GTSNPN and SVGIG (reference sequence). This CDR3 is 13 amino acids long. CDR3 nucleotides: TGTGCCTGGAGTAAAGGGGCCGCCTACGAGCAGTACTTC. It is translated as CAWSKGAAYEQYF.

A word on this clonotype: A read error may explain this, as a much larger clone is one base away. This chain's CDR3 is CASSHAPEVGQHF. As DNA, the CDR3 is TGCGCCAGCAGCCACGCTCCCGAAGTGGGCCAGCATTTT. The chain combines TRBV4-1 with TRBJ1-5, with unresolved D. This CDR3 is 13 amino acids long. CDR1 MGHRA and CDR2 YSYEKL come from the germline V gene. V dropped 3 bases and J dropped 12 bases, with 15 bases sitting between them.

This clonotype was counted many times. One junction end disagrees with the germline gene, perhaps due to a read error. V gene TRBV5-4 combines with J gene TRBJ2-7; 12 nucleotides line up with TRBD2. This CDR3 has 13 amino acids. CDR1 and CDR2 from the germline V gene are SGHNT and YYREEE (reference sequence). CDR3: CASSLASGRANHF. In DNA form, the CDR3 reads TGTGCCAGCAGCTTGGCTAGCGGGAGGGCCAACCACTTC.

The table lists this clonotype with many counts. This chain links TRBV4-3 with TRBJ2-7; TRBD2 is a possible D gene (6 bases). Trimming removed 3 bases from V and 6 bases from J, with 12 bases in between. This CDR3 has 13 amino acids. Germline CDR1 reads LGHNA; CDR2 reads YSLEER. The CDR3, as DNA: TGCGCCAGCAGCCAGAATTTGGGGGGCGAGCAGTACTTC. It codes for CASSQNLGGEQYF.